Listed here is a single T cell receptor beta chain. The data stem from a study of blood T cell repertoires in COVID-19. The trim removed 7 bases at V and 4 bases at J, leaving 5 bases unmatched. This CDR3 comprises 13 residues. The germline CDR1 and CDR2 sequences are KGHSH and LQKENI. Profiling relied on immunoSEQ multiplex PCR, and the TCRdb table lists in-frame clones only, not all of them. The sample yields nearly 350,000 clones, about 90% seen once. This receptor was taken from a woman aged 25 to 39 who had recovered from COVID-19. This chain joins TRBV18 and TRBJ2-5; 8 positions agree with TRBD1. The sequenced material came from PBMCs or T cells enriched from blood (not recorded which). CDR3 sequence reads: CASCSGTGETQYF. The CDR3 DNA follows: TGTGCCAGCTGCTCCGGGACAGGAGAGACCCAGTACTTC.